This T cell receptor (beta chain) came from a study of radiotherapy plus CTLA-4 blockade in lung cancer. General study points: In blood, after radiotherapy plus ipilimumab, tumor-derived TCR clones expanded. Early clone dynamics of blood T cells, plus interferon-beta, reportedly predicted response best.

Produced via immunoSEQ multiplex PCR; TCRdb's table is partial and in-frame only. The profile shows 75,000 to 100,000 clones, almost 90% of them singletons. Germline V gene data show CDR1 as LNHDA and CDR2 as SQIVND (reference sequence). The CDR3 loop spans 16 amino acids. V gave up 8 bases and J gave up 2 bases; unmatched junction bases: 14. The count of this clone is one. The antigen remains unidentified. This specimen consisted of peripheral blood, obtained from a patient treated with radiotherapy plus ipilimumab. The chain recombines TRBV19 with TRBJ2-5; 7 positions agree with TRBD2. This sequence was found in a human donor with non-small cell lung cancer that progressed on radiotherapy plus ipilimumab. Here the CDR3 DNA reads TGTGCCAGTGGGCCGGGGGGACGCGGGGGTCAAGAGACCCAGTACTTC. It translates to CASGPGGRGGQETQYF.